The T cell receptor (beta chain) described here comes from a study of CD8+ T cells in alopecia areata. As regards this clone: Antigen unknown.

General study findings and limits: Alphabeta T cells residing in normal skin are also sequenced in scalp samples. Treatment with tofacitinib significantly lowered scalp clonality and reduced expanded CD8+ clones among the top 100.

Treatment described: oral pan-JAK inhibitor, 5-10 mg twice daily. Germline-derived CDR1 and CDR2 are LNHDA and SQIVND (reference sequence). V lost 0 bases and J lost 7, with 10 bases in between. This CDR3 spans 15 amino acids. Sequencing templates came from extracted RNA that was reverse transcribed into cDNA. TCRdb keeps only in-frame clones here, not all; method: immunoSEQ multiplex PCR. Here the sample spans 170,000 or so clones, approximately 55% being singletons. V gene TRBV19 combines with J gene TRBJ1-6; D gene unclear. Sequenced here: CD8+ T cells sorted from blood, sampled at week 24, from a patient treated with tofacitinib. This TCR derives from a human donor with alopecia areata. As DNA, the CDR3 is TGTGCCAGTAGTATAGATTCAGTGTTGAATTCACCCCTCCACTTT. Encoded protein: CASSIDSVLNSPLHF.